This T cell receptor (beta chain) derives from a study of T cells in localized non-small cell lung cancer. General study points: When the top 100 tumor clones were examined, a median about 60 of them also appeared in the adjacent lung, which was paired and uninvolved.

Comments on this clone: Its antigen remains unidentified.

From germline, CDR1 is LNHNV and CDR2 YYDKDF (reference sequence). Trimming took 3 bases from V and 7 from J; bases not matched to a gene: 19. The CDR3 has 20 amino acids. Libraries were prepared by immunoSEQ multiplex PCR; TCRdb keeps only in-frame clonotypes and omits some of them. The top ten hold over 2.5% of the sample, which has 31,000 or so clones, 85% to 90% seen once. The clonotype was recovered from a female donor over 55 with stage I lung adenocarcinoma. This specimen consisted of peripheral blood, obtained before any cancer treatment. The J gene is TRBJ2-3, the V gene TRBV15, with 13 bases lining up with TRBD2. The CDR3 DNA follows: TGTGCCACCAGCAGCTCGATTCACCTCAGGACTAGCGGGAGTCTAAATACGCAGTATTTT. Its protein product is CATSSSIHLRTSGSLNTQYF.